The clone carrying this T cell receptor (beta chain) was seen only a few times. One entry per CDR3 protein results from TCRdb running MiXCR on the RT-PCR reads. The sample lists 920,000 or so distinct CDR3 sequences, about a sixth occurring once. Germline V gene data show CDR1 as SGHAT and CDR2 as FQNNGV. Trimming cost V 4 bases and J 4 bases, with 16 bases left between them. The CDR3 totals 15 residues. These data belong to a study of patients and donors after allogeneic stem cell transplantation. Sequenced material: blood, either unsorted or a sorted T cell fraction (not recorded which). The receptor was isolated from a human donor who was either an allogeneic HSCT recipient or a stem cell or donor lymphocyte infusion donor (not recorded which). It is not recorded whose cells these are; they may come from a transplant donor. The rearrangement links TRBV11-2 to TRBJ2-5, with a weak D call TRBD1 (6 bases). The CDR3 sequence: CASSYLKGGRETQYF. The CDR3 DNA reads TGTGCCAGCAGCTACCTAAAAGGGGGTCGAGAGACCCAGTACTTC.